These 29 T cell receptor beta chains were all obtained from the same sample, sequenced in a study of T-cell reconstitution after alpha-beta-depleted transplantation in children. Preparation of the TCRbeta library involved a method that used unique molecular identifiers. TCRdb ran MiXCR on the PCR reads and lists one entry per CDR3 protein. The repertoire includes 700,000 to 950,000 distinct CDR3 sequences, roughly 15% of them detected once, and approximately 5% sits in the top ten. The specimen comprised PBMCs, mostly from graft donor cells, sampled 360 days after TCRalphabeta/CD19-depleted stem cell transplant. Receptor source: a male patient younger than 18 who had a stem cell transplant for acute lymphoblastic leukemia, so the T cells may come from the graft donor.

This clonotype turned up a few times. V usage is TRBV5-1 and J usage is TRBJ1-1, with D perhaps TRBD1 (6 bases). Trimming stripped 0 bases from V and 1 base from J, with 13 bases between. The CDR3 covers 16 residues. Germline CDR1 and CDR2: SGHRS and YFSETQ. The CDR3: CASSLEGGRSNTEAFF. DNA for the CDR3: TGCGCCAGCAGCTTGGAAGGGGGACGGTCGAACACTGAAGCTTTCTTT.

V and J are TRBV7-8 and TRBJ2-7, with D perhaps TRBD2 (6 bases). Germline V CDR1 and CDR2: SGHVS, FQNEAQ. V was cut by 2 bases and J by 1 base, with 18 bases left in between. There are 17 residues in the CDR3. The CDR3 loop is CASSLSLLRDLSYEQYF. For the CDR3, the DNA is TGTGCCAGCAGCTTAAGTCTCCTGCGGGACCTATCCTACGAGCAGTACTTC.

This clonotype was observed at least ten times. V usage is TRBV5-1 and J usage is TRBJ2-3, with a tentative D call TRBD2 (6 bases). Trimming stripped 4 bases from V and 4 bases from J, with 16 bases between. The CDR3 runs 15 residues. Germline V gene data show CDR1 as SGHRS and CDR2 as YFSETQ. The CDR3 DNA reads TGCGCCAGCAGCCCTCCGACCGGGAGTGCAGATACGCAGTATTTT. Amino acid sequence: CASSPPTGSADTQYF.

This clonotype was detected a few times. The J gene is TRBJ1-5, the V gene TRBV5-1; D not resolved. The ends were cut back, 5 bases at V and 4 bases at J, with 13 bases in the middle. CDR1 SGHRS and CDR2 YFSETQ come from the germline V gene. CDR3 size: 14 residues. Here the CDR3 reads CASSQDGLNQPQHF. The CDR3 DNA sequence: TGCGCCAGCAGTCAAGACGGTTTGAATCAGCCCCAGCATTTT.

In its sample, this clonotype was seen many times. The rearrangement uses TRBV5-1 and TRBJ2-1, with TRBD2 matching 12 bases. The germline gives CDR1 SGHRS, CDR2 YFSETQ. V was pared by 2 bases and J by 4 bases, with 7 bases of the junction left unmatched. CDR3 length: 17 residues. CDR3 coding DNA: TGCGCCAGCAGCTTCCTAGCGGGAGGGGGCCAGTACAATGAGCAGTTCTTC. It encodes CASSFLAGGGQYNEQFF. Filled out from reference TRBV5-1 and TRBJ2-1, the complete variable domain reads KAGVTQTPRYLIKTRGQQVTLSCSPISGHRSVSWYQQTPGQGLQFLFEYFSETQRNKGNFPGRFSGRQFSNSRSEMNVSTLELGDSALYLCASSFLAGGGQYNEQFFGPGTRLTVL.

The J gene is TRBJ2-3, the V gene TRBV27; 7 positions agree with TRBD2. J was trimmed by 0 bases and V by 4 bases; bases with no gene match: 4. This CDR3 has 15 amino acids. The germline CDR1 and CDR2 sequences are MNHEY and SMNVEV (reference sequence). The CDR3 reads CASSYWGGSTDTQYF. The CDR3 DNA is TGTGCCAGCAGTTATTGGGGGGGAAGCACAGATACGCAGTATTTT.

This sequence joins TRBV27 and TRBJ2-7, with D hard to call. Germline-derived CDR1 and CDR2 are MNHEY and SMNVEV (reference sequence). The CDR3 extends over 13 amino acids. V dropped 6 bases and J dropped 3 bases, with 12 bases sitting between them. CDR3 in amino acids: CASSLKTVYEQYF. The DNA of the CDR3 is TGTGCCAGCAGCCTAAAGACTGTCTACGAGCAGTACTTC.

This clonotype was counted between two and nine times. This chain links TRBV11-2 with TRBJ2-2; possible D gene TRBD2, 6 bases. With 5 bases removed from V and 5 bases from J, the gap between germline ends came to 12 bases. Per germline, CDR1 SGHAT and CDR2 FQNNGV. The CDR3 has 14 residues. The CDR3 sequence: CASSTLSGTGELFF. CDR3 DNA: TGTGCCAGCAGCACCCTTAGCGGAACCGGGGAGCTGTTTTTT. Together with reference TRBV11-2 and TRBJ2-2, the CDR3 gives the full variable domain: EAGVAQSPRYKIIEKRQSVAFWCNPISGHATLYWYQQILGQGPKLLIQFQNNGVVDDSQLPKDRFSAERLKGVDSTLKIQPAKLEDSAVYLCASSTLSGTGELFFGEGSRLTVL.

This clonotype was seen repeatedly, ten times or more. This chain joins TRBV4-3 and TRBJ2-5, with a weak D call TRBD1 (5 bases). V lost 0 bases to trimming and J lost 1 base, with 12 bases between them. The CDR3 is made up of 16 amino acids. CDR1 LGHNA and CDR2 YSLEER come from the germline V gene. The CDR3 loop is CASSQDRAGSQETQYF. The CDR3 nucleotides read TGCGCCAGCAGCCAAGACAGGGCAGGATCCCAAGAGACCCAGTACTTC.

This rearrangement joins TRBV11-2 to TRBJ2-1, with D maybe TRBD1 (6 bases). The CDR3 extends over 15 amino acids. Trimming shortened V by 6 bases and J by 4 bases, and 16 bases separated the two germline ends. The germline V gene has CDR1 SGHAT and CDR2 FQNNGV. DNA for the CDR3: TGTGCCAGCAGGTTTACTGGGGGCCCGTACAATGAGCAGTTCTTC. Its translation: CASRFTGGPYNEQFF.

This chain joins TRBV15 and TRBJ2-5, with D tentatively TRBD2 (5 bases). Germline assignment: CDR1 LNHNV and CDR2 YYDKDF (reference sequence). Between the trimmed V and J ends, which lost 0 bases and 4 bases, there was a span of 15 bases. This CDR3 spans 16 amino acids. CDR3 DNA: TGTGCCACCAGCAGAGATGCGCGGCGGACTGGAGAGACCCAGTACTTC. Protein product: CATSRDARRTGETQYF. Together with reference TRBV15 and TRBJ2-5, the CDR3 gives the full variable domain: DAMVIQNPRYQVTQFGKPVTLSCSQTLNHNVMYWYQQKSSQAPKLLFHYYDKDFNNEADTPDNFQSRRPNTSFCFLDIRSPGLGDTAMYLCATSRDARRTGETQYFGPGTRLLVL.

The V and J genes are TRBV20-1 and TRBJ2-3, with D possibly being TRBD2 (6 bases). Germline V gives CDR1 DFQATT, CDR2 SNEGSKA (reference sequence). This CDR3 spans 15 amino acids. V was pared by 0 bases and J by 2 bases, with 12 bases between. CDR3 loop: CSARDPGLPTDTQYF. CDR3 nucleotides: TGCAGTGCTAGAGATCCGGGACTCCCCACAGATACGCAGTATTTT.

V is TRBV4-1 and J is TRBJ2-7; the D gene is possibly TRBD2 (5 bases). CDR3 length: 13 residues. The germline V gene encodes CDR1 MGHRA and CDR2 YSYEKL. V was pared by 1 base and J by 6 bases, with 10 bases between. As DNA, the CDR3 is TGCGCCAGCAGCCAAGCCCGGGGAGTCGAGCAGTACTTC. This codes for CASSQARGVEQYF.

V and J are TRBV4-1 and TRBJ2-7; no reliable D call. Trimming shortened V by 6 bases and J by 5 bases, and 14 bases separated the two germline ends. Germline values: CDR1 MGHRA, CDR2 YSYEKL. The CDR3 has 13 amino acids. CDR3 protein: CASRASRSHEQYF. Here the CDR3 DNA reads TGCGCCAGCAGAGCCTCAAGGAGTCACGAGCAGTACTTC.

This clonotype has a count of ten or more. The chain carries TRBV6-5 and TRBJ2-1, with D maybe TRBD1 (5 bases). The V end was cut by 2 bases, the J end by 9 bases, with 5 bases between. The CDR3 is made up of 11 amino acids. In germline, CDR1 is MNHEY, CDR2 SVGAGI. Written as DNA, the CDR3 is TGTGCCAGCAGTTACAGGGGTGAGCAGTTCTTC. Translation: CASSYRGEQFF.

This clonotype has a handful of counts. The chain recombines TRBV29-1 with TRBJ2-7; weak D call: TRBD2 (5 bases). V lost 4 bases and J 2 bases, leaving 9 bases between the germline ends. CDR3 length equals 12 residues. Germline V CDR1 and CDR2: SQVTM, ANQGSEA. CDR3 in amino acids: CSVADWTYEQYF. CDR3 nucleotide sequence: TGCAGCGTTGCGGACTGGACCTACGAGCAGTACTTC.

This chain connects TRBV5-6 to TRBJ2-6, with D unresolved. The CDR3 totals 13 residues. The V end was cut by 5 bases, the J end by 4 bases, with 7 bases between. Germline CDR1 SGHDT, CDR2 YYEEEE. The DNA for the CDR3 is TGTGCCAGCAGGGTACGAGGGGCCAACGTCCTGACTTTC. Encoded protein: CASRVRGANVLTF.

This rearrangement joins TRBV5-4 to TRBJ2-3; 7 nucleotides line up with TRBD1. Trimming cost V 7 bases and J 0 bases; bases outside gene matches: 2. CDR1 SGHNT and CDR2 YYREEE come from the germline V gene (reference sequence). The CDR3 runs 13 residues. CDR3 sequence: CASAQGSTDTQYF. For the CDR3, the DNA is TGTGCCAGCGCACAGGGGAGCACAGATACGCAGTATTTT. Full variable domain (remainder filled in from reference TRBV5-4 and TRBJ2-3): ETGVTQSPTHLIKTRGQQVTLRCSSQSGHNTVSWYQQALGQGPQFIFQYYREEENGRGNFPPRFSGLQFPNYSSELNVNALELDDSALYLCASAQGSTDTQYFGPGTRLTVL.

This clonotype was observed many times. The rearrangement links TRBV6-5 to TRBJ1-2; D unresolved. CDR3 length: 14 amino acids. Trimming took 4 bases from V and 0 from J, leaving 9 bases between them. Germline V gene sequence: CDR1 MNHEY, CDR2 SVGAGI. CDR3 region: CASSLLGPNYGYTF. As DNA, the CDR3 is TGTGCCAGCAGTTTACTCGGACCTAACTATGGCTACACCTTC.

The chain carries TRBV5-6 and TRBJ2-7; a weak D match, TRBD1 (6 bases). Germline V gives CDR1 SGHDT, CDR2 YYEEEE. V was clipped by 1 base and J by 2 bases, with 16 bases between them. The CDR3 runs 16 residues. The CDR3 sequence: CASSLLGARATYEQYF. The CDR3 bases are TGTGCCAGCAGCTTGTTGGGGGCAAGGGCAACCTACGAGCAGTACTTC. The full variable domain, completed using reference TRBV5-6 and TRBJ2-7, is DAGVTQSPTHLIKTRGQQVTLRCSPKSGHDTVSWYQQALGQGPQFIFQYYEEEERQRGNFPDRFSGHQFPNYSSELNVNALLLGDSALYLCASSLLGARATYEQYFGPGTRLTVT.

This clonotype was picked up a small number of times. The V gene is TRBV12-3 or TRBV12-4, the J gene TRBJ2-7, with TRBD1 matching 10 bases. After removal of 4 bases from V and 6 bases from J, the junction contained 3 bases not matched to a gene. The CDR3 extends over 13 amino acids. Written as DNA, the CDR3 is TGTGCCAGCAGTTCCGGGACAGGGGCCGAGCAGTACTTC. This translates into CASSSGTGAEQYF.

Only a few counts were recorded for this clonotype. The CDR3 bases are TGTGCCAGCAGTTCACCGGGACTAGCGGACGGAGAGACCCAGTACTTC. Its protein is CASSSPGLADGETQYF. The chain carries TRBV12-3 or TRBV12-4 and TRBJ2-5; 11 positions match TRBD2. J gave up 4 bases and V 4 bases, and 8 bases lay outside the gene matches. This CDR3 comprises 16 residues.

This clonotype was counted many times. The chain joins TRBV4-1 to TRBJ2-2; D might be TRBD2 (6 bases). Germline V lookup: CDR1 MGHRA, CDR2 YSYEKL. The CDR3 is made up of 15 amino acids. Trimming took 5 bases from V and 4 from J, leaving 14 bases between them. CDR3 sequence: CASSVIAGGTGELFF. CDR3 in DNA: TGCGCCAGCAGCGTAATCGCCGGGGGCACCGGGGAGCTGTTTTTT.

This clonotype was seen a handful of times. V gene TRBV12-3 or TRBV12-4 combines with J gene TRBJ2-1, with D tentatively TRBD1 (5 bases). With 4 bases removed from V and 9 bases from J, the gap between germline ends came to 7 bases. CDR3 length: 11 residues. The CDR3 here is CASSWGLEQFF. The CDR3 nucleotides read TGTGCCAGCAGTTGGGGCCTTGAGCAGTTCTTC.

V is TRBV6-5 and J is TRBJ2-3, with D tentatively TRBD2 (6 bases). Germline V CDR1 and CDR2: MNHEY, SVGAGI. The CDR3 has 16 residues. Trimming pared 7 bases from V and 2 bases from J, leaving 19 bases between. CDR3 protein: CASTSRARGLTDTQYF. In DNA form, the CDR3 reads TGTGCCAGCACTTCAAGGGCCCGGGGACTCACAGATACGCAGTATTTT.

The chain recombines TRBV5-1 with TRBJ2-5; D may be TRBD2 (5 bases). The CDR3 is 17 amino acids. The V and J ends lost 1 base and 2 bases respectively, with 18 bases between them. The germline CDR1 and CDR2 sequences are SGHRS and YFSETQ. The CDR3 sequence: CASSLSRLADLQETQYF. The CDR3 DNA reads TGCGCCAGCAGCTTGAGCCGCCTAGCAGACCTTCAAGAGACCCAGTACTTC.

This clonotype was recorded a few times. The chain joins TRBV20-1 to TRBJ2-5; tentatively, D is TRBD2 (6 bases). CDR1 DFQATT and CDR2 SNEGSKA come from the germline V gene (reference sequence). The CDR3 runs to 12 residues. V lost 6 bases to trimming and J lost 4 bases, with 12 bases between them. In nucleotides, the CDR3 is TGCAGTGCCCCATTGGGGGGAGAGACCCAGTACTTC. Amino acids: CSAPLGGETQYF.

This clonotype was seen a handful of times. The genes are TRBV11-2 and TRBJ2-5; no reliable D call. This CDR3 spans 12 amino acids. Germline V gene lookup returns CDR1 SGHAT and CDR2 FQNNGV. The V end lost 0 bases, the J end lost 8 bases, and 7 bases lay between the germline ends. CDR3 nucleotide sequence: TGTGCCAGCAGCTTAGATCGGAGAACCCAGTACTTC. Its protein product is CASSLDRRTQYF. The complete variable domain, with remaining parts taken from reference TRBV11-2 and TRBJ2-5, reads EAGVAQSPRYKIIEKRQSVAFWCNPISGHATLYWYQQILGQGPKLLIQFQNNGVVDDSQLPKDRFSAERLKGVDSTLKIQPAKLEDSAVYLCASSLDRRTQYFGPGTRLLVL.

This clonotype was observed a handful of times. The chain couples TRBV4-1 to TRBJ1-1; D is uncertain. Trimming pared 2 bases from V and 6 bases from J, leaving 13 bases between. Looked up from germline, CDR1 is MGHRA and CDR2 is YSYEKL. CDR3 length: 14 amino acids. In nucleotides, the CDR3 is TGCGCCAGCAGCCAAATAGGGTCAATACCTGAAGCTTTCTTT. It specifies CASSQIGSIPEAFF.